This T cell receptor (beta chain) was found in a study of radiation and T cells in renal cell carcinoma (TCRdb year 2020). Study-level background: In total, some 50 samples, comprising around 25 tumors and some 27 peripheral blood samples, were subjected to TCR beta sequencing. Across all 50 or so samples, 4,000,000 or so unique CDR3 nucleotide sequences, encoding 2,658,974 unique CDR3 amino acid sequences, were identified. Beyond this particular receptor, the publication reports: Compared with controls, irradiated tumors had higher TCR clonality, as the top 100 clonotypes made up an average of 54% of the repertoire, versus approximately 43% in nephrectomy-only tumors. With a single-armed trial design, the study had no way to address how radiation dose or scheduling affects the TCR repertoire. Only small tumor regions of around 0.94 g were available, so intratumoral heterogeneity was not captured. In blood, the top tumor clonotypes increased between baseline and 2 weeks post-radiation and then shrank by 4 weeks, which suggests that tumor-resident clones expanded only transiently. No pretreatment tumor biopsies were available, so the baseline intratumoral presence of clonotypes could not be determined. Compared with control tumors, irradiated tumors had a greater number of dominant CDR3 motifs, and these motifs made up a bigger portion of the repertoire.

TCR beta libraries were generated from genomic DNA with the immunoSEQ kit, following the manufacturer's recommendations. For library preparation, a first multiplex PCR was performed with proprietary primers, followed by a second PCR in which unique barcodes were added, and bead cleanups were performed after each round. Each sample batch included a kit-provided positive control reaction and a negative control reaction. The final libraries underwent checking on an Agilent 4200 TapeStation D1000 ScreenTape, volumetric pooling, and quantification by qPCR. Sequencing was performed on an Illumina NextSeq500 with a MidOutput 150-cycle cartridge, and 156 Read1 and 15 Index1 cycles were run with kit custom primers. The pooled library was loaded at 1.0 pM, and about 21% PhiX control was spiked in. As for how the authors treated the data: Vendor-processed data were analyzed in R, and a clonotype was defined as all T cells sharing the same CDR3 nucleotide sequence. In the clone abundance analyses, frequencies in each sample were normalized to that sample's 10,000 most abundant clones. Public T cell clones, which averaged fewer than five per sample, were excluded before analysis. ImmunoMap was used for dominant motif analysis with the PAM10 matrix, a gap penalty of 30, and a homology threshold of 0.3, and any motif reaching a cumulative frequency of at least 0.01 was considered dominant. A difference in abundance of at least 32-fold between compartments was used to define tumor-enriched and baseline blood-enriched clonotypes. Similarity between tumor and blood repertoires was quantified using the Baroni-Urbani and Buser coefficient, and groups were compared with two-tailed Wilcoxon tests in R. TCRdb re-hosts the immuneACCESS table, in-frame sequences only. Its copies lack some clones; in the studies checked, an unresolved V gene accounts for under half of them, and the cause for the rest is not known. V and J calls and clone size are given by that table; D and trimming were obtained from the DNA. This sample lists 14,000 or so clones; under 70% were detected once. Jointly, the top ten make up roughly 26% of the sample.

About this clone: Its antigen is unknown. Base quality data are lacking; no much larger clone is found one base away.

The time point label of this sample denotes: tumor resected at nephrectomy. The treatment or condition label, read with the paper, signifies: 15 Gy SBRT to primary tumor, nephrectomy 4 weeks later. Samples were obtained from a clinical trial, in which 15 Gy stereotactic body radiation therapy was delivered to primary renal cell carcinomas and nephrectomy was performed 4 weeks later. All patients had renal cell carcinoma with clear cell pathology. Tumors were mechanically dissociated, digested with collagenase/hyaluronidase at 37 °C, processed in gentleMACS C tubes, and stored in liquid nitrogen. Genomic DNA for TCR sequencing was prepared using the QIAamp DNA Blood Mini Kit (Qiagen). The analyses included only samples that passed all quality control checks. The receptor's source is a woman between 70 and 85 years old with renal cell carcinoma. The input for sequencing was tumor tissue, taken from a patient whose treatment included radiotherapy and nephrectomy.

CDR3 protein: CASSFATGTVSTDTQYF. The DNA reads TGTGCCAGCAGCTTCGCAACCGGGACGGTGAGCACAGATACGCAGTATTTT. This chain is built from TRBV11-2 and TRBJ2-3; the D gene is perhaps TRBD1 or TRBD2, as each covers 5 bases. The CDR3 measures 17 amino acids from cysteine to phenylalanine. Of all the DNA, just the CDR3 is kept, 51 bases in frame from base 1. V lost 3 bases and J lost 0 bases; the stretch between them is 16 bases long. CDR1 and CDR2 were assigned from the germline V gene as SGHAT and FQNNGV.